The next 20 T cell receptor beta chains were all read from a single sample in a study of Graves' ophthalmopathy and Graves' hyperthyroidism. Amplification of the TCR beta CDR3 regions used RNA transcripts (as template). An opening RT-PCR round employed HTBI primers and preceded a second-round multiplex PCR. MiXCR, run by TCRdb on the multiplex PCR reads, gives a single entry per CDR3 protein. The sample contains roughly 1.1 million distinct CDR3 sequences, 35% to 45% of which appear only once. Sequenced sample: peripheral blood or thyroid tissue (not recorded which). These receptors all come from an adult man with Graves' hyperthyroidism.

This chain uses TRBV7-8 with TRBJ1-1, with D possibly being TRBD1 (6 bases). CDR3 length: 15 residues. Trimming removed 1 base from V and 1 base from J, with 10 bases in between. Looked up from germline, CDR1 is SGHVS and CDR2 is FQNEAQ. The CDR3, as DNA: TGTGCCAGCAGCTTAGGACAGGATAGGAACACTGAAGCTTTCTTT. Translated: CASSLGQDRNTEAFF.

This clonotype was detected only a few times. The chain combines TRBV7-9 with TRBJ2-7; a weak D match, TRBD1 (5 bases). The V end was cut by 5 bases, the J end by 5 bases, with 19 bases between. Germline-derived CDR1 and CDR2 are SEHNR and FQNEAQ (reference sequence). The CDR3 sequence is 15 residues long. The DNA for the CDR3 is TGTGCCAGCAGCACCGCAGGGTCCCGGGCGAACGAGCAGTACTTC. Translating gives CASSTAGSRANEQYF.

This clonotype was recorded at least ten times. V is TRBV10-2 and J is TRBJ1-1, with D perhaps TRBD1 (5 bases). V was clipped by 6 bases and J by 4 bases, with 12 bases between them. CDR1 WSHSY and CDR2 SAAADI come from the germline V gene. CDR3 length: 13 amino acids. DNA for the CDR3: TGCGCCAGCAGAACTACAGGTCGCACTGAAGCTTTCTTT. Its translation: CASRTTGRTEAFF.

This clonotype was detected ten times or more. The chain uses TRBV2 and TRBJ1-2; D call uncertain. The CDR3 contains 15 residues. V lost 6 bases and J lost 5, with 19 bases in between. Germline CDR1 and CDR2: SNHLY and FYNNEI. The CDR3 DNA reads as TGTGCCAGCAGGCCCGAGTACCGGGTTAGTTATGGCTACACCTTC. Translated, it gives CASRPEYRVSYGYTF.

The CDR3 nucleotides are TGCGCCAGCAGCTTGCAATCAGAGACCCAGTACTTC. It specifies CASSLQSETQYF. The chain links TRBV5-1 to TRBJ2-5, with no clear D. Trimming cost V 1 base and J 4 bases, with 5 bases left between them. The CDR3 is 12 residues long. CDR1 and CDR2 from the germline V gene are SGHRS and YFSETQ.

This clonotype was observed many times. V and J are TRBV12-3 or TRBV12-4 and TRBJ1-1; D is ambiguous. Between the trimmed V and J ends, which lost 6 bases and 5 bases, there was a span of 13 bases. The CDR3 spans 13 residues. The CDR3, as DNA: TGTGCCAGCAGCGGGAAACCTGGGACTGAAGCTTTCTTT. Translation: CASSGKPGTEAFF.

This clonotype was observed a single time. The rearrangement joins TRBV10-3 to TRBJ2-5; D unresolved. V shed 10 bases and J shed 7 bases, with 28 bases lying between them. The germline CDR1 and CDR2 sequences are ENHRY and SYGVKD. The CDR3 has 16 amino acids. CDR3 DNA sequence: TGTGCCAGCAGCGCCAGAACGGACCGCGCCTGGGGGACCCAGTACTTC. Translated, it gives CASSARTDRAWGTQYF.

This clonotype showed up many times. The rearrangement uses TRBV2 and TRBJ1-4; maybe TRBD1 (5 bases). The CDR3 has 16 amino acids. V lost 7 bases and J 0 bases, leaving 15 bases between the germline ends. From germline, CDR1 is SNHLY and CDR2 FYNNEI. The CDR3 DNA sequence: TGTGCCAGCAAGAGGACAACGAGTTCAACTAATGAAAAACTGTTTTTT. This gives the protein CASKRTTSSTNEKLFF.

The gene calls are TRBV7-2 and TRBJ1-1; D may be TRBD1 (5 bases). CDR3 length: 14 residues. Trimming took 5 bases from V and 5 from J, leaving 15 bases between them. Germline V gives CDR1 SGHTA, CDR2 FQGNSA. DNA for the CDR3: TGTGCCAGCAGCCATACAGGTATGGGGACTGAAGCTTTCTTT. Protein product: CASSHTGMGTEAFF.

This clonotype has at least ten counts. The CDR3 sequence is CASSLARGTYEQYF. CDR3 sequence (DNA): TGTGCCAGCAGCTTAGCCCGGGGTACCTACGAGCAGTACTTC. The J gene is TRBJ2-7, the V gene TRBV7-2; D perhaps matches TRBD2 (5 bases). Trimming left V 0 bases short and J 2 bases short, with 8 bases between. In germline, CDR1 is SGHTA, CDR2 FQGNSA. The CDR3 is made up of 14 amino acids.

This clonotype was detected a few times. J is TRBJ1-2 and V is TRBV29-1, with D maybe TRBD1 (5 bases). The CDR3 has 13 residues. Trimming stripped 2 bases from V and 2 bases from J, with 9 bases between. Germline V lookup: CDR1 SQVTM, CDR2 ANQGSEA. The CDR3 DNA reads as TGCAGCGTTGAACGCGGGGGGAACTATGGCTACACCTTC. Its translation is CSVERGGNYGYTF.

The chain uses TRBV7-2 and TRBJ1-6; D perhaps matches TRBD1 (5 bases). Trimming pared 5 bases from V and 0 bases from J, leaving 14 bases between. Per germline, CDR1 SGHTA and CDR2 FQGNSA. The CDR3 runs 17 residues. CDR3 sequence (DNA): TGTGCCAGCAGCCCTGGGGCGACCAGCTCCTATAATTCACCCCTCCACTTT. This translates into CASSPGATSSYNSPLHF.

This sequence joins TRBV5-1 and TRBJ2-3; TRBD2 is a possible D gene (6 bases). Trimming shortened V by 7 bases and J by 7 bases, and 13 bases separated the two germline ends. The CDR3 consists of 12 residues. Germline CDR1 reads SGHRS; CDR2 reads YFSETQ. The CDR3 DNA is TGCGCCAGCCACGGGAGCGCAAATACGCAGTATTTT. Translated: CASHGSANTQYF.

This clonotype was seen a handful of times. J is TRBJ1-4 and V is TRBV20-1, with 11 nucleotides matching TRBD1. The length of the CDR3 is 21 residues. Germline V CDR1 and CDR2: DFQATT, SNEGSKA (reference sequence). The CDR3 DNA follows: TGCAGGACCCTAGCATTTAATTACTATAGGACAGGGGGCAATTGGAGAGAAAAACTGTTTTTT. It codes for CRTLAFNYYRTGGNWREKLFF.

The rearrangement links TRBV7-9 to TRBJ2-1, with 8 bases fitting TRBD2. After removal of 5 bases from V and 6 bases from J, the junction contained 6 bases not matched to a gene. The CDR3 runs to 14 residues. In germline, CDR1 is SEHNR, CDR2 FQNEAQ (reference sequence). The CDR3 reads CASSQAAGGNEQFF. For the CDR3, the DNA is TGTGCCAGCAGCCAAGCCGCGGGGGGCAATGAGCAGTTCTTC.

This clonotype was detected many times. The CDR3, as DNA: TGCGCCAGCAGCCCCTTTAGCGGGAGGGCGCCTGGGGCCAACGTCCTGACTTTC. It is translated as CASSPFSGRAPGANVLTF. V usage is TRBV5-1 and J usage is TRBJ2-6; TRBD2 agrees at 11 bases. CDR1 SGHRS and CDR2 YFSETQ come from the germline V gene. With V trimmed by 4 bases and J by 2 bases, 8 bases remained unmatched. The CDR3 runs 18 residues.

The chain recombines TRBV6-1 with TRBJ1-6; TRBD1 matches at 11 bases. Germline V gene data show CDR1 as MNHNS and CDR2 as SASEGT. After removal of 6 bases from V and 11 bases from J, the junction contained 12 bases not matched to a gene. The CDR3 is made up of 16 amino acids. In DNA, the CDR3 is TGTGCCAGCAGGTCGGTCGCCGGGACAGGGGGGCCACCCCTCCACTTT. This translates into CASRSVAGTGGPPLHF.

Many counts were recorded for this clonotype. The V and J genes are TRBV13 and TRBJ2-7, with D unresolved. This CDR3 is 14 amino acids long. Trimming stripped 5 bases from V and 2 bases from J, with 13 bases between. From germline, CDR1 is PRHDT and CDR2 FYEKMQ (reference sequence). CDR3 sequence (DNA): TGTGCCAGCAGCGTGAACACTGGGGCCTACGAGCAGTACTTC. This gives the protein CASSVNTGAYEQYF.

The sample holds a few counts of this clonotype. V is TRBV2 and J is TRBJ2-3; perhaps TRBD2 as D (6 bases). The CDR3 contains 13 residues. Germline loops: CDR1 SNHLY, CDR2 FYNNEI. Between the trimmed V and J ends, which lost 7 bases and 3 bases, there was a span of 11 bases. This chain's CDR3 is CASTLAGTDTQYF. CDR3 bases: TGTGCCAGCACCCTGGCGGGAACAGATACGCAGTATTTT.

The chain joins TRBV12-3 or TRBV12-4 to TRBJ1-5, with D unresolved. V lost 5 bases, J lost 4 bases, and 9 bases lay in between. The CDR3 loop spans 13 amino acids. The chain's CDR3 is CASSKTINQPQHF. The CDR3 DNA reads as TGTGCCAGCAGTAAGACTATAAATCAGCCCCAGCATTTT.